The 28 T cell receptor beta chains presented below share a single source sample, sequenced in a study of cytomegalovirus exposure and HLA in healthy donors. Measured with immunoSEQ multiplex PCR; TCRdb has only the in-frame clones, and not every one. The sample includes roughly 220,000 clones, 75% to 95% seen only once; the top ten take around 1%. Sequencing was carried out using PBMCs. Receptor source: a woman aged 18-30 years in good health and CMV-seronegative.

J is TRBJ2-1 and V is TRBV5-1; no definite D call. The CDR3 contains 12 residues. The V and J ends lost 0 bases and 8 bases respectively, with 6 bases between them. Germline V gene data show CDR1 as SGHRS and CDR2 as YFSETQ. CDR3 in DNA: TGCGCCAGCAGCTTGGTGTTAGATGAGCAGTTCTTC. The encoded protein is CASSLVLDEQFF.

The rearrangement uses TRBV28 and TRBJ1-5; D is possibly TRBD1 (6 bases). CDR3 length: 15 amino acids. Germline CDR1 reads MDHEN; CDR2 reads SYDVKM. Trimming stripped 2 bases from V and 6 bases from J, with 14 bases between. The CDR3 DNA follows: TGTGCCAGCAGTTTAAGGTTTCAGGGGTTTCAGCCCCAGCATTTT. Translation gives CASSLRFQGFQPQHF.

The chain uses TRBV6-6 and TRBJ2-3; 7 bases match TRBD2. CDR1 and CDR2 from the germline V gene are MNHNY and SVGAGI (reference sequence). V shed 4 bases, J shed 6 bases, and the junction held 13 bases outside the gene matches. The CDR3 has 16 residues. Here the CDR3 DNA reads TGTGCCAGCAGTTCAATGGGGGGGAGGGCCCCGGATACGCAGTATTTT. Translating gives CASSSMGGRAPDTQYF.

The chain uses TRBV7-8 and TRBJ1-4; D is ambiguous. CDR1 is SGHVS and CDR2 is FQNEAQ in the germline V gene. Trimming cost V 0 bases and J 6 bases, with 11 bases left between them. This CDR3 region has 15 residues. The CDR3 nucleotides read TGTGCCAGCAGCTTAGCGCTAGGCCGGGATGAAAAACTGTTTTTT. Protein product: CASSLALGRDEKLFF.

The chain links TRBV15 to TRBJ1-1, with TRBD1 matching over 8 bases. From germline, CDR1 is LNHNV and CDR2 YYDKDF (reference sequence). The CDR3 totals 14 residues. V dropped 3 bases and J dropped 4; count of bases not matched to a gene: 4. CDR3 amino acids: CATSSPTGVTEAFF. DNA of the CDR3: TGTGCCACCAGCAGCCCGACAGGGGTCACTGAAGCTTTCTTT. Complete variable domain (other parts from reference TRBV15 and TRBJ1-1): DAMVIQNPRYQVTQFGKPVTLSCSQTLNHNVMYWYQQKSSQAPKLLFHYYDKDFNNEADTPDNFQSRRPNTSFCFLDIRSPGLGDTAMYLCATSSPTGVTEAFFGQGTRLTVV.

Regarding this clone: Given a much more abundant clone one base away, this may be a read error. V usage is TRBV5-4 and J usage is TRBJ2-7, with no clear D. Germline-derived CDR1 and CDR2 are SGHNT and YYREEE (reference sequence). Trimming took 2 bases from V and 0 from J, leaving 3 bases between them. The CDR3 is 12 residues long. For the CDR3, the DNA is TGTGCCAGCAGCTTCAGCTCCTACGAGCAGTACTTC. Its protein is CASSFSSYEQYF.

The rearrangement joins TRBV10-3 to TRBJ1-1; D may be TRBD1 (5 bases). Trimming removed 4 bases from V and 2 bases from J, with 8 bases in between. The CDR3 sequence is 13 residues long. Germline lookup yields CDR1 ENHRY and CDR2 SYGVKD. The CDR3, as DNA: TGTGCCATCAGTGGGACACCCAACACTGAAGCTTTCTTT. This encodes CAISGTPNTEAFF.

This chain connects TRBV7-6 to TRBJ2-7; TRBD1 matches 10 bases. The CDR3 totals 15 residues. V gave up 5 bases and J gave up 3 bases; unmatched junction bases: 7. Germline loops: CDR1 SGHVS, CDR2 FNYEAQ. The CDR3 is CASSATGTGVYEQYF. Here the CDR3 DNA reads TGTGCCAGCAGCGCTACCGGGACAGGGGTCTACGAGCAGTACTTC.

This clone was seen more than once but under ten times. This sequence joins TRBV5-1 and TRBJ2-7; tentatively, D is TRBD1 (5 bases). CDR1 SGHRS and CDR2 YFSETQ come from the germline V gene. CDR3 size: 14 residues. The V and J ends lost 4 bases and 3 bases respectively, with 14 bases between them. The CDR3 spells CASSQTTVGYEQYF. The CDR3 nucleotides are TGCGCCAGCAGCCAGACGACAGTGGGCTACGAGCAGTACTTC.

The V and J genes are TRBV5-1 and TRBJ1-1, with 7 positions matching TRBD1. The J segment lost 3 bases and the V segment lost 2 bases, leaving 1 base of the junction unmatched. CDR3 length: 13 amino acids. Germline V gene lookup returns CDR1 SGHRS and CDR2 YFSETQ. The CDR3 coding sequence is TGCGCCAGCAGCTTAACAGGGGACACTGAAGCTTTCTTT. The encoded protein is CASSLTGDTEAFF. The full variable domain, rest sourced from reference TRBV5-1 and TRBJ1-1, is KAGVTQTPRYLIKTRGQQVTLSCSPISGHRSVSWYQQTPGQGLQFLFEYFSETQRNKGNFPGRFSGRQFSNSRSEMNVSTLELGDSALYLCASSLTGDTEAFFGQGTRLTVV.

This rearrangement joins TRBV4-2 to TRBJ1-4; the match to TRBD1 covers 7 bases. Germline V gene lookup returns CDR1 LGHNA and CDR2 YNFKEQ. The ends lost 1 base at V and 3 bases at J; junction bases unmatched: 5. The CDR3 runs to 16 residues. The CDR3 bases are TGTGCCAGCAGCCAAGCACACAGGGGCCCTAATGAAAAACTGTTTTTT. Its protein product is CASSQAHRGPNEKLFF.

The chain links TRBV18 to TRBJ1-3, with TRBD1 matching over 8 bases. Germline lookup yields CDR1 KGHSH and CDR2 LQKENI. Trimming removed 0 bases from V and 5 bases from J; junction bases left unmatched: 3. The length of the CDR3 is 15 residues. The CDR3, as DNA: TGTGCCAGCTCACCACCCGGACAGGGACGAAACACCATATATTTT. This translates into CASSPPGQGRNTIYF.

The chain couples TRBV7-9 to TRBJ2-3; D not resolved. The CDR3 contains 12 residues. V dropped 9 bases and J dropped 4 bases, with 11 bases sitting between them. CDR1 is SEHNR, CDR2 FQNEAQ, per germline (reference sequence). CDR3 region: CASSKRSDTQYF. The CDR3 nucleotides are TGTGCCAGTTCAAAGAGGTCAGATACGCAGTATTTT.

The rearrangement links TRBV2 to TRBJ1-1; possible D gene TRBD1, 6 bases. This CDR3 spans 16 amino acids. The germline V gene encodes CDR1 SNHLY and CDR2 FYNNEI. The V gene lost 3 bases and the J gene lost 5 bases, with 19 bases spanning the gap. The CDR3 protein is CASSEGGPGAWTEAFF. The CDR3 coding sequence is TGTGCCAGCAGTGAGGGGGGGCCCGGGGCATGGACTGAAGCTTTCTTT.

The chain employs TRBV30 and TRBJ2-7; 10 nucleotides align to TRBD2. V was pared by 2 bases and J by 4 bases, with 2 bases of the junction left unmatched. The CDR3 is made up of 13 amino acids. Germline values: CDR1 GTSNPN, CDR2 SVGIG (reference sequence). CDR3 residues: CAWSKREGYEQYF. The CDR3 nucleotides read TGTGCCTGGAGTAAGCGGGAGGGTTACGAGCAGTACTTC.

The chain employs TRBV2 and TRBJ1-2, with a tentative D call TRBD1 (6 bases). The ends were cut back, 6 bases at V and 7 bases at J, with 21 bases in the middle. The CDR3 is 15 amino acids. Germline V gene sequence: CDR1 SNHLY, CDR2 FYNNEI. The CDR3 DNA reads TGTGCCAGCAGACAGGGACCGGCCTCCCGTGGTGGCTACACCTTC. The encoded protein is CASRQGPASRGGYTF.

The chain couples TRBV4-2 to TRBJ2-3; 9 bases map to TRBD2. Trimming cost V 1 base and J 5 bases; bases outside gene matches: 10. CDR1 and CDR2 from the germline V gene are LGHNA and YNFKEQ. This CDR3 region has 17 residues. The CDR3 bases are TGTGCCAGCAGCCAAGTCGGCGAGCGGGAGGTGGGAGATACGCAGTATTTT. Translating it yields CASSQVGEREVGDTQYF.

The V gene is TRBV2, the J gene TRBJ2-3, with TRBD2 identical over 10 bases. CDR1 and CDR2 (germline): SNHLY, FYNNEI. The CDR3 is made up of 17 amino acids. With 6 bases clipped from V and 7 bases from J, the junction kept 16 bases outside the gene matches. CDR3: CASRDGILAGVGNTQYF. The CDR3 DNA sequence: TGTGCCAGCAGAGATGGGATCCTAGCGGGAGTAGGAAATACGCAGTATTTT. Full variable domain (outside the CDR3, taken from reference TRBV2 and TRBJ2-3): EPEVTQTPSHQVTQMGQEVILRCVPISNHLYFYWYRQILGQKVEFLVSFYNNEISEKSEIFDDQFSVERPDGSNFTLKIRSTKLEDSAMYFCASRDGILAGVGNTQYFGPGTRLTVL.

This clone was observed once. The rearrangement uses TRBV2 and TRBJ2-5; the match to TRBD1 covers 8 bases. Germline-derived CDR1 and CDR2 are SNHLY and FYNNEI. V was clipped by 11 bases and J by 0 bases; unmatched bases: 8. This CDR3 region has 14 residues. The CDR3, as DNA: TGTGCCGGAATGACAGGGGTGTACCAAGAGACCCAGTACTTC. It is translated as CAGMTGVYQETQYF.

The rearrangement uses TRBV4-1 and TRBJ1-1; D is unclear. V was clipped by 4 bases and J by 5 bases, with 11 bases between them. The CDR3 extends over 13 amino acids. Germline V gene sequence: CDR1 MGHRA, CDR2 YSYEKL. The CDR3 coding sequence is TGCGCCAGCAGCCCGGTCGGTCGGACTGAAGCTTTCTTT. It encodes CASSPVGRTEAFF.

This chain links TRBV28 with TRBJ1-3; the D gene is possibly TRBD1 (5 bases). The V gene lost 3 bases and the J gene lost 0 bases, with 9 bases spanning the gap. The CDR3 contains 15 residues. Germline values: CDR1 MDHEN, CDR2 SYDVKM. CDR3 DNA: TGTGCCAGCAGTTTTGGGGGGAACTCTGGAAACACCATATATTTT. Its protein is CASSFGGNSGNTIYF.

The chain joins TRBV10-3 to TRBJ2-1, with D unresolved. CDR1 and CDR2 from the germline V gene are ENHRY and SYGVKD. The V end was cut by 0 bases, the J end by 7 bases, with 4 bases between. The CDR3 covers 12 residues. The CDR3 protein is CAISESRNEQFF. The CDR3 DNA follows: TGTGCCATCAGTGAGTCGAGAAATGAGCAGTTCTTC.

V gene TRBV2 combines with J gene TRBJ2-3, with 7 bases aligning to TRBD2. The junction had 6 bases not matched to a gene; V was cut back by 3 bases and J by 0 bases. Germline V gene data show CDR1 as SNHLY and CDR2 as FYNNEI. The CDR3 loop spans 16 amino acids. CDR3: CASSDMLAESTDTQYF. DNA for the CDR3: TGTGCCAGCAGTGATATGCTAGCGGAGAGCACAGATACGCAGTATTTT.

This clone was recorded once. The rearrangement joins TRBV4-2 to TRBJ2-5, with 11 bases matching TRBD2. Germline V gives CDR1 LGHNA, CDR2 YNFKEQ. The junction had 10 bases not matched to a gene; V was cut back by 2 bases and J by 5 bases. This CDR3 has 17 amino acids. The CDR3 loop reads CASSQSLAGGGDETQYF. The CDR3 DNA follows: TGTGCCAGCAGCCAATCCCTAGCGGGAGGAGGAGATGAGACCCAGTACTTC.

This chain connects TRBV21-1 to TRBJ2-3; TRBD2 was called by the table and not checked on the DNA. TRBV21-1 is described as a pseudogene. The CDR3 runs 19 residues. CDR3 region: CASSTSPGLAGEEADTQYF. As DNA, the CDR3 is TGTGCCAGCAGCACATCCCCGGGACTAGCGGGAGAAGAGGCAGATACGCAGTATTTT.

The chain is built from TRBV4-1 and TRBJ1-2; 10 nucleotides align to TRBD1. CDR3 length: 14 amino acids. Germline CDR1 reads MGHRA; CDR2 reads YSYEKL. Trimming took 5 bases from V and 6 from J; bases not matched to a gene: 6. CDR3 loop: CASSVGTGAHGYTF. CDR3 nucleotide sequence: TGCGCCAGCAGCGTTGGGACAGGGGCCCATGGCTACACCTTC.

The V and J genes are TRBV5-1 and TRBJ1-1, with D uncertain. CDR1 is SGHRS, CDR2 YFSETQ, per germline. There are 15 residues in the CDR3. With 4 bases removed from V and 0 bases from J, the gap between germline ends came to 13 bases. This chain's CDR3 is CASSQAFPLNTEAFF. CDR3 sequence (DNA): TGCGCCAGCAGCCAAGCTTTTCCCTTGAACACTGAAGCTTTCTTT.

V gene TRBV5-4 combines with J gene TRBJ2-7; 7 positions match TRBD2. CDR1 is SGHNT, CDR2 YYREEE, per germline (reference sequence). Losses at the gene ends were 0 bases for V and 3 bases for J; bases not matched to a gene: 6. The CDR3 sequence is 15 residues long. DNA for the CDR3: TGTGCCAGCAGCTTGGGTCGGGAGGAGTTCTACGAGCAGTACTTC. Protein sequence: CASSLGREEFYEQYF.